This TCR beta chain was recorded in a study of blood T cells in healthy people across ages. In the study overall: About one barcoded beta molecule per two T cells was captured by template switching. Points from the study as a whole: Long-lived donors carried more naive CD4+ cells and greater diversity than aged donors.

The germline V and J ends were trimmed by 3 bases and 14 bases, with 25 bases remaining between them. Germline CDR1 and CDR2: SGDLS and YYNGEE. The CDR3 length is 15 residues. With regard to this clonotype: The antigen remains unidentified.

Primed by a sample-barcoded 5' primer and a J-beta primer mix, a second PCR proceeded for 7 to 11 cycles. Every single cDNA molecule received a tag from a template-switch adaptor with 12 random nucleotides. TCRdb used MiXCR to reprocess the 5' RACE reads, holding one entry per CDR3 protein. Of around 750,000 distinct CDR3 sequences in the sample, about 48% were seen once. The source material was blood. The receptor comes from a man at least 80 years old in good health. The J gene is TRBJ2-3, the V gene TRBV9; possible D gene TRBD1, 5 bases. This CDR3 reads CASSENQGPHRYAYF. The CDR3 DNA sequence: TGTGCCAGCAGCGAGAACCAGGGTCCGCACAGATACGCGTATTTT.